This T cell receptor (beta chain) derives from a study of breast tumors, draining lymph nodes, adjacent tissues. Comments on this clonotype: What it binds is unknown.

V was trimmed by 0 bases and J by 7 bases, leaving 10 bases between them. CDR1 and CDR2 from the germline V gene are SGDLS and YYNGEE. The CDR3 covers 13 residues. Study outcomes and limitations: That most tumor T cells come from lymph nodes remained unproven. The data were judged consistent with most tumor T cells coming from lymph node and expanding in tumor.

The lymph nodes were axillary draining lymph nodes from breast cancer patients. TCRdb called the multiplex PCR reads again in MiXCR, with one record for every CDR3 protein. The table lists some 100,000 distinct CDR3 sequences, about 20% of them singletons. What was sequenced was axillary lymph node tissue. The clonotype originates from a female donor with breast cancer. Some clones in this sample may be carry-over from other donors' samples. V gene TRBV9 combines with J gene TRBJ1-1, with a tentative D call TRBD1 (5 bases). The CDR3 protein is CASSVDDSHEAFF. The CDR3 DNA sequence: TGTGCCAGCAGCGTAGATGACAGCCATGAAGCTTTCTTT.